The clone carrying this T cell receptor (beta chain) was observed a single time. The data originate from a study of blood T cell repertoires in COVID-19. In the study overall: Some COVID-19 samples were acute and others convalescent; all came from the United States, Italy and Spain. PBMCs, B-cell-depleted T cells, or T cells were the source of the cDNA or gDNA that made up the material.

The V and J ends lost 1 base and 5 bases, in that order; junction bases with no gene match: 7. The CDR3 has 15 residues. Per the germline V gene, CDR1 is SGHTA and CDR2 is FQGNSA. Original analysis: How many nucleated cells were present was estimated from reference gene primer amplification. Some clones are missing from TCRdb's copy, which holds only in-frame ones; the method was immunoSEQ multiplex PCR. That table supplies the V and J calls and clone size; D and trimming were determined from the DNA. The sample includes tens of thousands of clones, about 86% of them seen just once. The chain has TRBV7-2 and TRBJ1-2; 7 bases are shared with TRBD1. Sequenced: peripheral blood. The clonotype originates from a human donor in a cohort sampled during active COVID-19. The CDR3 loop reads CASSLGQGRGYGYTF. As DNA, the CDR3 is TGTGCCAGCAGCTTAGGACAGGGTCGCGGGTATGGCTACACCTTC.